The clone carrying this T cell receptor beta chain was seen once. This clone may be a read error of a much larger clone one base away. Blood genomic DNA input for TRB amplification was roughly 250-550 ng. This record comes from a study of T and B cells in COVID-19 patients. Trimming took 5 bases from V and 1 from J; bases not matched to a gene: 10. The CDR3 extends over 16 amino acids. Germline CDR1 reads SGHAT; CDR2 reads FQDESV (reference sequence). BIOMED2 TRB-A/B primer pools were used in multiplex TRB PCR. A single record per CDR3 protein comes from TCRdb applying MiXCR to the multiplex PCR reads. The sample records roughly 25,000 distinct CDR3 sequences, around a third being singletons.

The J gene is TRBJ2-5, the V gene TRBV11-1; 7 bases map to TRBD1. This TCR was recovered from a human donor who had recovered from COVID-19. The sequenced sample consisted of blood. The CDR3 reads CASSLDRARSQETQYF. The CDR3 DNA follows: TGTGCCAGCAGCCTCGACAGGGCACGGAGCCAAGAGACCCAGTACTTC.